This TCR beta chain derives from a study of T cell repertoires in cytomegalovirus infection. At the level of the study: Evidence of both CMV infection and a matching HLA type came from public TCR beta signatures.

The study, taken as a whole, reports: Carriage of CMV together with the relevant HLA was identifiable through cumulative public TCR beta family frequency. What dominated the ex vivo response were HLA-C-restricted CMV-specific TCR beta clonotypes.

TCRdb itself ran the reads through MiXCR, one entry per CDR3 protein. The table records around 740,000 distinct CDR3 sequences, 35% to 45% of them present only once. CDR3 length equals 14 residues. Germline values: CDR1 MDHEN, CDR2 SYDVKM. V was trimmed by 6 bases and J by 4 bases, leaving 15 bases between them. In the case of this clonotype: The antigen is not known.

This clonotype was sampled from a human donor in good health (CMV status not recorded). Some clones in this sample may be carry-over from other donors' samples. The V and J genes are TRBV28 and TRBJ1-1; TRBD1 might be the D (6 bases). Sequencing was done on a sample of PBMCs. CDR3: CASSRHRAITEAFF. CDR3 DNA sequence: TGTGCCAGCAGCCGCCACAGGGCTATCACTGAAGCTTTCTTT.